Reported below is one T cell receptor (beta chain). Produced via immunoSEQ multiplex PCR; TCRdb's table is partial and in-frame only. The sample lists approximately 210,000 clones; 82% were seen once. These data come from a study of blood T cell repertoires in COVID-19. This CDR3 is built from 11 residues. The germline CDR1 and CDR2 sequences are SNHLY and FYNNEI. V shed 4 bases and J shed 11 bases, with 12 bases lying between them. The sequencing input was PBMCs or T cells enriched from blood (not recorded which). This clonotype was obtained from a woman aged 55-70 years who had recovered from COVID-19. The J gene is TRBJ2-7, the V gene TRBV2; D possibly corresponds to TRBD2 (5 bases). CDR3 amino acids: CASSVRTREYF. The CDR3 nucleotides are TGTGCCAGCAGTGTTCGTACTAGAGAGTACTTC.